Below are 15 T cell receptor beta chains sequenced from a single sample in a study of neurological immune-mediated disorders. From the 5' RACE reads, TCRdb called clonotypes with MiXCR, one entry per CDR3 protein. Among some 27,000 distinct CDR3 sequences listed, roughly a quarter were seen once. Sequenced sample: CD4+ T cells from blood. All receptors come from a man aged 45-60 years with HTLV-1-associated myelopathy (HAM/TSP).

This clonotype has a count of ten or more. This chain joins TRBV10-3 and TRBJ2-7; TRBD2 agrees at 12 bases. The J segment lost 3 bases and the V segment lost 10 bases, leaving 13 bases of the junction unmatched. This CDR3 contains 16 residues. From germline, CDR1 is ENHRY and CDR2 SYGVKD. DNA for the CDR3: TGTGCCACCCTACTAGCGGGAGGCCTCCCCCTCTACGAGCAGTACTTC. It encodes CATLLAGGLPLYEQYF.

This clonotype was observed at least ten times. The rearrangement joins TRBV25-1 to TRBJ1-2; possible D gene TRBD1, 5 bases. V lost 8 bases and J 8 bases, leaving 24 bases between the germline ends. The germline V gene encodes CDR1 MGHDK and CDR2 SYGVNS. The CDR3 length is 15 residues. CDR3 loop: CASARGTVGSAGYTF. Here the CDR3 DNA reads TGTGCCAGCGCTCGAGGGACGGTGGGATCAGCGGGCTACACCTTC.

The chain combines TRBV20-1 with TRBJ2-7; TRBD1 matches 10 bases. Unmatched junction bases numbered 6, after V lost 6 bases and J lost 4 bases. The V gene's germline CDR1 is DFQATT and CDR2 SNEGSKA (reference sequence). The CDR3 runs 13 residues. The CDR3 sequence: CSARQGAIYEQYF. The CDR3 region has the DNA TGCAGTGCGAGACAGGGGGCGATTTACGAGCAGTACTTC.

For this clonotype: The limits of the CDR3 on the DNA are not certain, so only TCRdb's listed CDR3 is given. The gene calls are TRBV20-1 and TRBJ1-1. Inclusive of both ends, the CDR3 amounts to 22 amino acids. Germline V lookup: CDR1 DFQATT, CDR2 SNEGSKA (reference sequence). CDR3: CSALLAGTYEQYFGPQNTEAFF.

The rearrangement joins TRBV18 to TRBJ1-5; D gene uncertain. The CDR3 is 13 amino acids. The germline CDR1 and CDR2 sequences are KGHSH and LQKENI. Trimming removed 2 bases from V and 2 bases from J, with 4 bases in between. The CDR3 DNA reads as TGTGCCAGCTCACCAGGGGGCAATCAGCCCCAGCATTTT. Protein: CASSPGGNQPQHF. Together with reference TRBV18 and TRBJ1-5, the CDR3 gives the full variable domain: NAGVMQNPRHLVRRRGQEARLRCSPMKGHSHVYWYRQLPEEGLKFMVYLQKENIIDESGMPKERFSAEFPKEGPSILRIQQVVRGDSAAYFCASSPGGNQPQHFGDGTRLSIL.

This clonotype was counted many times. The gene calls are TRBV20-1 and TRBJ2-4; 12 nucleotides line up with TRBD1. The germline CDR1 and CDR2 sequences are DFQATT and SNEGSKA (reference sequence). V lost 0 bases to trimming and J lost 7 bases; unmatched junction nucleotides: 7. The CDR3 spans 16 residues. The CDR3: CSAREMGQGAGNIQYF. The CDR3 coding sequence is TGCAGTGCTAGAGAAATGGGACAGGGGGCAGGGAACATTCAGTACTTC.

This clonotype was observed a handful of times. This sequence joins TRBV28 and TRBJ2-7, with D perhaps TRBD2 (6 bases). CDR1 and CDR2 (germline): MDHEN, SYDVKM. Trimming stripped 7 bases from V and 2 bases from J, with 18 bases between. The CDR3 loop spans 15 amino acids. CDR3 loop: CASIGSGVRTYEQYF. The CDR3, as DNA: TGTGCCAGCATAGGGTCGGGGGTTCGAACCTACGAGCAGTACTTC.

DNA of the CDR3: TGTGCCAGCAGCTTGCAGTACGGCAACACTGAAGCTTTCTTT. Translating it yields CASSLQYGNTEAFF. The chain carries TRBV5-5 and TRBJ1-1, with D hard to call. The CDR3 is 14 amino acids. Germline-derived CDR1 and CDR2 are SGHKS and YYEKEE (reference sequence). V dropped 1 base and J dropped 2 bases, with 9 bases sitting between them.

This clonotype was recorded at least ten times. The CDR3 DNA follows: TGTGCCAGTAGACAGTGGTCTCAAGAGACCCAGTACTTC. Amino acids: CASRQWSQETQYF. The rearrangement joins TRBV19 to TRBJ2-5; D not certain. This CDR3 has 13 residues. The germline V and J ends were trimmed by 6 bases and 2 bases, with 10 bases remaining between them. Germline CDR1 is LNHDA and CDR2 is SQIVND (reference sequence).

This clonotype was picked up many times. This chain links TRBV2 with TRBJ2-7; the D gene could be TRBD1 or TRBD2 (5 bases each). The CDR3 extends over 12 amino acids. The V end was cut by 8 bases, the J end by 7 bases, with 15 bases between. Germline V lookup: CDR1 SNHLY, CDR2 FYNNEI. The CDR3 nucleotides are TGTGCCAGCCGTCGGGGCGTTTGGGAGCAGTACTTC. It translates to CASRRGVWEQYF.

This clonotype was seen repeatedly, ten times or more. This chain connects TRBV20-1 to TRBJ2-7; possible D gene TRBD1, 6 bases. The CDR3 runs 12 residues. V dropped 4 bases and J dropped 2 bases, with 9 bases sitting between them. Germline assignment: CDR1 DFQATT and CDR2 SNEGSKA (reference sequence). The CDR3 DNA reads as TGCAGTGCTACCGGACAGACCTACGAGCAGTACTTC. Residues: CSATGQTYEQYF.

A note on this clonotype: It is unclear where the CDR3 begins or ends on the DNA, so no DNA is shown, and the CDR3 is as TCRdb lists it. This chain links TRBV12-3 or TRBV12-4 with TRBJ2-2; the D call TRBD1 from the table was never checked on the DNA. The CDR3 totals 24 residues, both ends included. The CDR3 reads CASSSPGQGWYGYTFGSGTGELFF.

The CDR3 nucleotides read TGCGCCAGCAGCCCGCCGACATCCTCTGGAAACACCATATATTTT. It translates to CASSPPTSSGNTIYF. The chain joins TRBV5-1 to TRBJ1-3; no reliable D call. V lost 4 bases, J lost 0 bases, and 11 bases lay in between. Germline lookup yields CDR1 SGHRS and CDR2 YFSETQ. This CDR3 is built from 15 residues. The entire variable domain, with the rest obtained from reference TRBV5-1 and TRBJ1-3, is as follows: KAGVTQTPRYLIKTRGQQVTLSCSPISGHRSVSWYQQTPGQGLQFLFEYFSETQRNKGNFPGRFSGRQFSNSRSEMNVSTLELGDSALYLCASSPPTSSGNTIYFGEGSWLTVV.

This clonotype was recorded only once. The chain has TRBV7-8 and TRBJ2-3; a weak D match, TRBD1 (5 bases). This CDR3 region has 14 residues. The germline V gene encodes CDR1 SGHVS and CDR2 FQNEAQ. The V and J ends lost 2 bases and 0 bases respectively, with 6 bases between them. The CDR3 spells CASSLQGSTDTQYF. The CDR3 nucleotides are TGTGCCAGCAGCTTACAGGGAAGCACAGATACGCAGTATTTT.

In DNA, the CDR3 is TGTGCCAGCGACCGGGACGGCCTAAATCAGCCCCAGCATTTT. This encodes CASDRDGLNQPQHF. The chain employs TRBV2 and TRBJ1-5, with D perhaps TRBD1 (5 bases). V was trimmed by 8 bases and J by 4 bases, leaving 15 bases between them. The germline V gene has CDR1 SNHLY and CDR2 FYNNEI. The CDR3 consists of 14 residues.